This entry lists 29 T cell receptor beta chains sequenced from one sample in a study of cytomegalovirus exposure and HLA in healthy donors. The primer mix had 60 Vbeta and 13 Jbeta primers. Measured with immunoSEQ multiplex PCR; TCRdb has only the in-frame clones, and not every one. The profile covers under 150,000 clones, with just under 80% appearing a single time and approximately 1.8% taken by the ten largest. The sequenced sample was PBMCs. The receptors were sampled from a woman aged 40-49 years in good health and CMV-seronegative.

The CDR3 sequence: CASSESSTSGTYEQYF. DNA for the CDR3: TGCGCCAGCAGTGAGTCGTCTACTAGCGGCACTTACGAGCAGTACTTC. This sequence joins TRBV10-1 and TRBJ2-7, with 8 bases identical to TRBD2. J was trimmed by 4 bases and V by 0 bases; bases with no gene match: 8. The CDR3 runs 16 residues. Germline V gives CDR1 WNHNN, CDR2 SYGVQD (reference sequence).

The genes are TRBV27 and TRBJ1-3; 7 bases agree with TRBD1. CDR1 is MNHEY, CDR2 SMNVEV, per germline (reference sequence). The trim removed 4 bases at V and 0 bases at J, leaving 9 bases unmatched. The CDR3 runs to 17 residues. CDR3 coding DNA: TGTGCCAGCAGTTCTACAGGGGAAAGAGGCTCTGGAAACACCATATATTTT. Protein product: CASSSTGERGSGNTIYF.

This rearrangement joins TRBV7-9 to TRBJ2-7; a weak D match, TRBD1 (5 bases). Trimming pared 1 base from V and 6 bases from J, leaving 10 bases between. Germline loops: CDR1 SEHNR, CDR2 FQNEAQ (reference sequence). The CDR3 consists of 13 residues. The CDR3 is CASSLGERGEQYF. The CDR3 region has the DNA TGTGCCAGCAGCTTAGGTGAAAGGGGCGAGCAGTACTTC.

CDR3 sequence: CASREAGVWSEQYF. The CDR3 DNA follows: TGTGCCAGCAGGGAGGCGGGGGTCTGGTCCGAGCAGTACTTC. The chain combines TRBV2 with TRBJ2-7, with 7 bases that match TRBD2. The junction had 11 bases not matched to a gene; V was cut back by 6 bases and J by 6 bases. The germline V gene encodes CDR1 SNHLY and CDR2 FYNNEI. This CDR3 is built from 14 residues. The variable domain in full, completed from reference TRBV2 and TRBJ2-7, reads EPEVTQTPSHQVTQMGQEVILRCVPISNHLYFYWYRQILGQKVEFLVSFYNNEISEKSEIFDDQFSVERPDGSNFTLKIRSTKLEDSAMYFCASREAGVWSEQYFGPGTRLTVT.

The rearrangement uses TRBV7-6 and TRBJ2-7; perhaps TRBD2 as D (7 bases). The length of the CDR3 is 15 residues. V was trimmed by 4 bases and J by 3 bases, leaving 16 bases between them. Germline loops: CDR1 SGHVS, CDR2 FNYEAQ. The CDR3 spells CASSSRGGGGYEQYF. The CDR3 coding sequence is TGTGCCAGCAGCTCGAGGGGGGGAGGGGGCTACGAGCAGTACTTC.

This sequence joins TRBV11-2 and TRBJ2-7, with 11 bases that match TRBD2. The CDR3 is 15 amino acids. CDR1 is SGHAT, CDR2 FQNNGV, per germline. V shed 0 bases, J shed 3 bases, and the junction held 1 base outside the gene matches. For the CDR3, the DNA is TGTGCCAGCAGCTTAGAAACTAGCGGGGGCTACGAGCAGTACTTC. It is translated as CASSLETSGGYEQYF.

The chain couples TRBV7-9 to TRBJ1-2, with 8 bases fitting TRBD1. Germline trimming cut 5 bases from V and 2 bases from J; bases unmatched to any gene: 7. CDR1 and CDR2 (germline): SEHNR, FQNEAQ (reference sequence). CDR3 size: 15 residues. The CDR3 sequence: CASSGTDRANYGYTF. The CDR3 DNA is TGTGCCAGCAGCGGTACGGACAGGGCGAACTATGGCTACACCTTC.

The chain employs TRBV19 and TRBJ2-1; D is possibly TRBD1 (5 bases). This CDR3 has 16 amino acids. The V end was cut by 5 bases, the J end by 3 bases, with 17 bases between. Germline CDR1 reads LNHDA; CDR2 reads SQIVND (reference sequence). The CDR3, as DNA: TGTGCCAGTAGTCTACACGGAGACAGTGGCTACAATGAGCAGTTCTTC. Translated, it gives CASSLHGDSGYNEQFF.

This chain connects TRBV21-1 to TRBJ1-6. TRBV21-1 is marked as a pseudogene. The CDR3 contains 11 residues. CDR3 bases: TGTGCCAGCAGTCAGAGGTCACCCCTCCACTTT. Amino acids: CASSQRSPLHF.

V usage is TRBV20-1 and J usage is TRBJ1-6; D gene unclear. Germline V gives CDR1 DFQATT, CDR2 SNEGSKA (reference sequence). The CDR3 has 11 amino acids. Between the trimmed V and J ends, which lost 7 bases and 7 bases, there was a span of 8 bases. The CDR3 spells CSVRRNSPLHF. The CDR3 DNA sequence: TGCAGTGTTCGCAGGAATTCACCCCTCCACTTT.

This sequence joins TRBV5-8 and TRBJ2-7, with a weak D call TRBD1 (5 bases). V was trimmed by 2 bases and J by 2 bases, leaving 8 bases between them. The CDR3 consists of 13 residues. Germline V gene data show CDR1 as SGHTS and CDR2 as YDEGEE. CDR3 nucleotide sequence: TGTGCCAGCAGCTTAGGGGAAGCCTACGAGCAGTACTTC. Translating gives CASSLGEAYEQYF.

The chain couples TRBV6-5 to TRBJ1-4; D uncertain. Germline V gives CDR1 MNHEY, CDR2 SVGAGI. V gave up 6 bases and J gave up 8 bases, with 13 bases separating them. The CDR3 extends over 13 amino acids. The DNA of the CDR3 is TGTGCCAGCAGCCCCCCAGTGAGGGAAAAACTGTTTTTT. Translated: CASSPPVREKLFF.

V usage is TRBV7-9 and J usage is TRBJ2-7, with 7 bases aligning to TRBD1. This CDR3 spans 14 amino acids. Germline V gene sequence: CDR1 SEHNR, CDR2 FQNEAQ (reference sequence). The trim removed 5 bases at V and 5 bases at J, leaving 9 bases unmatched. The CDR3 DNA follows: TGTGCCAGCAGCCCGGACAGGTCCCCCCACGAGCAGTACTTC. It codes for CASSPDRSPHEQYF.

This chain joins TRBV9 and TRBJ1-2; TRBD1 might be the D (6 bases). With 2 bases removed from V and 6 bases from J, the gap between germline ends came to 14 bases. CDR1 is SGDLS, CDR2 YYNGEE, per germline. CDR3 length: 14 amino acids. The CDR3, as DNA: TGTGCCAGCAGCGTGAAAGCAGGGACAAATGGCTACACCTTC. Its protein product is CASSVKAGTNGYTF.

For this clone: Other DNA sequences in the sample encode the same CDR3. The rearrangement joins TRBV5-1 to TRBJ2-5; the D is unclear. This CDR3 is built from 11 residues. The V and J ends lost 5 bases and 1 base respectively, with 3 bases between them. CDR1 SGHRS and CDR2 YFSETQ come from the germline V gene. CDR3 DNA sequence: TGCGCCAGCAGTCTCCAAGAGACCCAGTACTTC. Encoded protein: CASSLQETQYF.

The CDR3 sequence is CASSGSGALGETQYF. The CDR3 nucleotides read TGTGCCAGCAGCGGTAGCGGGGCGTTGGGGGAGACCCAGTACTTC. The J gene is TRBJ2-5, the V gene TRBV9, with 8 positions matching TRBD2. The CDR3 is 15 amino acids. Germline-derived CDR1 and CDR2 are SGDLS and YYNGEE. Losses at the gene ends were 3 bases for V and 5 bases for J; bases not matched to a gene: 9.

This clone has only a few counts. V usage is TRBV27 and J usage is TRBJ2-2, with D possibly matching TRBD1 (6 bases). With 6 bases removed from V and 5 bases from J, the gap between germline ends came to 13 bases. CDR1 is MNHEY and CDR2 is SMNVEV in the germline V gene (reference sequence). The CDR3 extends over 14 amino acids. CDR3 in DNA: TGTGCCAGCAGGCAAGATACAGGGACCGGGGAGCTGTTTTTT. Protein sequence: CASRQDTGTGELFF.

This clone showed up just a few times. The chain carries TRBV13 and TRBJ1-2; D is possibly TRBD1 (6 bases). Trimming pared 5 bases from V and 0 bases from J, leaving 16 bases between. Per the germline V gene, CDR1 is PRHDT and CDR2 is FYEKMQ (reference sequence). The length of the CDR3 is 16 residues. The CDR3, as DNA: TGTGCCAGCAGCAGATCAGAGGGGGTCGCTAACTATGGCTACACCTTC. This encodes CASSRSEGVANYGYTF.

In this sample, this clone turned up once. The rearrangement links TRBV19 to TRBJ2-1, with TRBD2 matching over 12 bases. The germline gives CDR1 LNHDA, CDR2 SQIVND (reference sequence). This CDR3 is built from 18 residues. J gave up 7 bases and V 0 bases, and 10 bases lay outside the gene matches. The DNA of the CDR3 is TGTGCCAGTAGTATAGAGGGCCTAGCGGGGGGGATGAGGAATGAGCAGTTCTTC. Its protein product is CASSIEGLAGGMRNEQFF.

The rearrangement uses TRBV28 and TRBJ1-1; D possibly corresponds to TRBD1 (5 bases). Trimming left V 8 bases short and J 0 bases short, with 10 bases between. The germline CDR1 and CDR2 sequences are MDHEN and SYDVKM. There are 13 residues in the CDR3. CDR3 residues: CASQGYMNTEAFF. The DNA of the CDR3 is TGTGCCAGCCAGGGATACATGAACACTGAAGCTTTCTTT.

This clone was observed a handful of times. V gene TRBV29-1 combines with J gene TRBJ2-7; 7 bases are a match to TRBD1. The CDR3 runs 12 residues. V trimming: 6 bases; J trimming: 2 bases; junction bases outside the gene matches: 4. The germline gives CDR1 SQVTM, CDR2 ANQGSEA. CDR3 in amino acids: CSVERGPYEQYF. In DNA, the CDR3 is TGCAGCGTCGAGAGGGGGCCCTACGAGCAGTACTTC.

The V gene is TRBV6-6, the J gene TRBJ2-1; 9 bases agree with TRBD1. The length of the CDR3 is 15 residues. CDR1 and CDR2 (germline): MNHNY, SVGAGI (reference sequence). The V segment lost 2 bases and the J segment 7 bases; nucleotides outside the gene matches: 6. The CDR3 DNA reads as TGTGCCAGCAGTTACCAACGACAGGGGGGGAATGAGCAGTTCTTC. It yields the protein CASSYQRQGGNEQFF.

This clone was picked up a small number of times. This chain uses TRBV7-9 with TRBJ2-1; 7 bases fit TRBD2. This CDR3 has 14 residues. CDR1 is SEHNR, CDR2 FQNEAQ, per germline (reference sequence). V was pared by 5 bases and J by 8 bases, with 9 bases of the junction left unmatched. CDR3 nucleotide sequence: TGTGCCAGCAGCCTTGGGACTATCAGGGATGAGCAGTTCTTC. Encoded protein: CASSLGTIRDEQFF.

V and J are TRBV5-5 and TRBJ2-7, with 8 bases lining up with TRBD2. The germline V gene has CDR1 SGHKS and CDR2 YYEKEE (reference sequence). V trimming: 4 bases; J trimming: 3 bases; junction bases outside the gene matches: 15. This CDR3 is 17 amino acids long. CDR3 sequence: CASSQGLATILSYEQYF. As DNA, the CDR3 is TGTGCCAGCAGCCAAGGACTAGCCACAATACTTAGCTACGAGCAGTACTTC.

This rearrangement joins TRBV9 to TRBJ1-6; D is undetermined. The CDR3 sequence is 13 residues long. The germline V gene encodes CDR1 SGDLS and CDR2 YYNGEE. V was clipped by 0 bases and J by 10 bases, with 8 bases between them. The CDR3 DNA reads TGTGCCAGCAGCGTAGGGCCGGGGTCACCCCTCCACTTT. The encoded protein is CASSVGPGSPLHF. The whole variable domain, filled in from reference TRBV9 and TRBJ1-6, reads DSGVTQTPKHLITATGQRVTLRCSPRSGDLSVYWYQQSLDQGLQFLIQYYNGEERAKGNILERFSAQQFPDLHSELNLSSLELGDSALYFCASSVGPGSPLHFGNGTRLTVT.

J is TRBJ2-5 and V is TRBV19; 7 bases map to TRBD2. This CDR3 has 14 residues. Germline CDR1 reads LNHDA; CDR2 reads SQIVND (reference sequence). V was clipped by 3 bases and J by 5 bases; unmatched bases: 6. For the CDR3, the DNA is TGTGCCAGTAGTATTGGTCTAGCGGCCGAGACCCAGTACTTC. Translation: CASSIGLAAETQYF.

J is TRBJ2-7 and V is TRBV9; D possibly corresponds to TRBD1 (5 bases). The germline CDR1 and CDR2 sequences are SGDLS and YYNGEE. V was clipped by 0 bases and J by 6 bases, with 16 bases between them. There are 15 residues in the CDR3. The CDR3 here is CASSVGYRSPSEQYF. Written as DNA, the CDR3 is TGTGCCAGCAGCGTAGGTTACAGGTCACCCTCCGAGCAGTACTTC.

The rearrangement uses TRBV27 and TRBJ1-5; 10 bases are shared with TRBD1. This CDR3 contains 17 residues. Germline assignment: CDR1 MNHEY and CDR2 SMNVEV (reference sequence). The J segment lost 9 bases and the V segment lost 5 bases, leaving 16 bases of the junction unmatched. CDR3 in amino acids: CASSPGTGAIESSPQHF. The CDR3 nucleotides read TGTGCCAGCAGTCCAGGGACAGGGGCCATCGAATCGTCGCCCCAGCATTTT.

The chain links TRBV27 to TRBJ1-2, with TRBD1 matching 7 bases. The germline V gene has CDR1 MNHEY and CDR2 SMNVEV (reference sequence). With V trimmed by 5 bases and J by 7 bases, 4 bases remained unmatched. This CDR3 is built from 12 residues. The CDR3 here is CASSRQGGGYTF. For the CDR3, the DNA is TGTGCCAGCAGTAGACAGGGCGGTGGCTACACCTTC.